The next 31 T cell receptor beta chains were all read from a single sample in a study of metastatic and nonmetastatic thyroid tumors. There were no patients who had received any treatment before thyroid surgery. With MiXCR, TCRdb called clones anew from the PCR reads. The sample has around 25,000 clones, 10% to 15% seen once; the top ten hold about 5.3%. The sample taken for sequencing was blood. The receptor source for this set is a female donor with papillary thyroid cancer or a benign thyroid nodule (not recorded which). Some clones in this sample may be carry-over from other donors' samples.

The table lists this clone with many counts. The J gene is TRBJ2-3, the V gene TRBV7-2, with D possibly matching TRBD1 (5 bases). This CDR3 has 13 residues. Germline V gene lookup returns CDR1 SGHTA and CDR2 FQGNSA. Trimming took off 4 bases at V and 4 bases at J, with 9 bases between the two ends. The CDR3 spells CASSSYRPDTQYF. For the CDR3, the DNA is TGTGCCAGCAGCTCCTACAGGCCAGATACGCAGTATTTT.

This clone appeared many times. The chain has TRBV7-8 and TRBJ2-2, with unresolved D. Germline lookup yields CDR1 SGHVS and CDR2 FQNEAQ. Trimming took 2 bases from V and 6 from J, leaving 7 bases between them. The CDR3 is made up of 13 amino acids. The CDR3 nucleotides read TGTGCCAGCAGCTTACTAGAGTCCGGGGAGCTGTTTTTT. Translated: CASSLLESGELFF.

This clone was detected a few times. The junction departs from the called germline gene at one end, perhaps through a read error. The V and J genes are TRBV6-1 and TRBJ1-6; no clear D. The CDR3 sequence is 14 residues long. Germline CDR1 is MNHNS and CDR2 is SASEGT. The CDR3 coding sequence is TGTGCCGGCGGCGAATCGGTCTATAATTCACCGCTCCACTTT. Translating it yields CAGGESVYNSPLHF.

This clone has a count of ten or more. The chain uses TRBV5-1 and TRBJ2-1; D is perhaps TRBD2 (5 bases). CDR1 and CDR2 from the germline V gene are SGHRS and YFSETQ. With 4 bases removed from V and 0 bases from J, the gap between germline ends came to 14 bases. The CDR3 runs 16 residues. CDR3 in amino acids: CASSTTLGASYNEQFF. In nucleotides, the CDR3 is TGCGCCAGCAGCACGACACTAGGTGCCTCCTACAATGAGCAGTTCTTC.

This clone was detected many times. The same CDR3 is also encoded by other DNA sequences in this sample. The genes are TRBV4-2 and TRBJ2-6, with TRBD1 matching 11 bases. The CDR3 spans 19 residues. After removal of 0 bases from V and 1 base from J, the junction contained 5 bases not matched to a gene. Germline V gives CDR1 LGHNA, CDR2 YNFKEQ. The CDR3 sequence is CASSQDPGQGASGANVLTF. CDR3 coding DNA: TGTGCCAGCAGCCAAGACCCTGGACAGGGGGCGTCTGGGGCCAACGTCCTGACTTTC.

This clone was seen at least ten times. V is TRBV12-3 or TRBV12-4 and J is TRBJ2-7; a possible D gene is TRBD2 (5 bases). The CDR3 loop spans 14 amino acids. V lost 5 bases and J 1 base, leaving 12 bases between the germline ends. The CDR3 is CASSGRRLSYEQYF. In DNA form, the CDR3 reads TGTGCCAGCAGTGGGAGAAGGCTATCCTACGAGCAGTACTTC.

This clone was detected ten times or more. The rearrangement links TRBV20-1 to TRBJ1-4; 11 bases are a match to TRBD1. The CDR3 totals 17 residues. The V gene's germline CDR1 is DFQATT and CDR2 SNEGSKA (reference sequence). J was trimmed by 6 bases and V by 6 bases; bases with no gene match: 15. The CDR3: CSAVVGQGADWDEKLFF. CDR3 nucleotides: TGCAGTGCCGTGGTCGGACAGGGGGCGGACTGGGATGAAAAACTGTTTTTT.

This clone was seen many times. The chain employs TRBV6-1 and TRBJ2-3, with TRBD1 matching over 7 bases. The V gene's germline CDR1 is MNHNS and CDR2 SASEGT. CDR3 length equals 13 residues. V gave up 5 bases and J gave up 3 bases; unmatched junction bases: 2. Written as DNA, the CDR3 is TGTGCCAGCAGTCGACAGGGAACAGATACGCAGTATTTT. This sequence encodes CASSRQGTDTQYF.

This clone has a count of ten or more. The chain employs TRBV20-1 and TRBJ1-3; D remains unclear. The CDR3 contains 13 residues. Germline CDR1 reads DFQATT; CDR2 reads SNEGSKA (reference sequence). V was shortened by 3 bases and J by 4 bases, with 10 bases between the two germline ends. The CDR3 DNA sequence: TGCAGTGCTAGGAGAGAGGAGGGAAACACCATATATTTT. Residues: CSARREEGNTIYF.

In its sample, this clone was seen many times. The chain carries TRBV11-2 and TRBJ2-5; 15 nucleotides line up with TRBD2. Germline V gene data show CDR1 as SGHAT and CDR2 as FQNNGV. V shed 6 bases and J 2 bases; nucleotides not matched to a gene: 10. The length of the CDR3 is 18 residues. This CDR3 is CASRRGRGLAGGQETQYF. The CDR3 coding sequence is TGTGCCAGCAGACGAGGCCGGGGACTAGCGGGGGGTCAAGAGACCCAGTACTTC. Looking up the rest from reference TRBV11-2 and TRBJ2-5 gives the full variable domain: EAGVAQSPRYKIIEKRQSVAFWCNPISGHATLYWYQQILGQGPKLLIQFQNNGVVDDSQLPKDRFSAERLKGVDSTLKIQPAKLEDSAVYLCASRRGRGLAGGQETQYFGPGTRLLVL.

This clone was seen at least ten times. The chain recombines TRBV24-1 with TRBJ2-1; weak D call: TRBD2 (5 bases). The germline gives CDR1 KGHDR, CDR2 SFDVKD. The CDR3 runs to 15 residues. Trimming removed 5 bases from V and 8 bases from J, with 18 bases in between. For the CDR3, the DNA is TGTGCCACCAGTGGAGGGCAGGCAGTAGGTCATGAGCAGTTCTTC. Residues: CATSGGQAVGHEQFF.

Only a few counts were recorded for this clone. The CDR3 sequence: CASSYDSSGNTIYF. The CDR3 DNA is TGTGCCAGCAGTTACGACAGCTCTGGAAACACCATATATTTT. V and J are TRBV6-6 and TRBJ1-3; D possibly corresponds to TRBD1 (5 bases). Trimming stripped 2 bases from V and 0 bases from J, with 5 bases between. CDR3 length: 14 amino acids. In germline, CDR1 is MNHNY, CDR2 SVGAGI (reference sequence).

At least ten counts were recorded for this clone. The chain combines TRBV4-3 with TRBJ2-7; a possible D gene is TRBD2 (6 bases). V shed 3 bases and J shed 3 bases, with 12 bases lying between them. There are 14 residues in the CDR3. The germline CDR1 and CDR2 sequences are LGHNA and YSLEER. The CDR3 loop reads CASSQGRGFYEQYF. DNA for the CDR3: TGCGCCAGCAGCCAGGGGCGGGGTTTCTACGAGCAGTACTTC.

This clone was recorded at least ten times. The rearrangement links TRBV12-3 or TRBV12-4 to TRBJ2-1; D is possibly TRBD2 (5 bases). With 7 bases removed from V and 5 bases from J, the gap between germline ends came to 12 bases. The CDR3 spans 13 residues. The CDR3 loop reads CASTQTMNNEQFF. In DNA, the CDR3 is TGTGCCAGCACCCAGACTATGAACAATGAGCAGTTCTTC.

This clone appeared many times. V gene TRBV27 combines with J gene TRBJ2-7; D possibly matches TRBD1 or TRBD2 (6 bases each). The V end lost 5 bases, the J end lost 3 bases, and 14 bases lay between the germline ends. The CDR3 runs to 14 residues. Germline V lookup: CDR1 MNHEY, CDR2 SMNVEV (reference sequence). CDR3 DNA sequence: TGTGCCAGCAGTCGGGGGCCCGGCGACTACGAGCAGTACTTC. Translated: CASSRGPGDYEQYF.

This chain uses TRBV6-2 or TRBV6-3 with TRBJ1-2, with D possibly being TRBD1 (5 bases). Between the trimmed V and J ends, which lost 0 bases and 4 bases, there was a span of 9 bases. The V gene's germline CDR1 is MNHEY and CDR2 SVGEGT. The CDR3 runs 14 residues. The CDR3 reads CASSYSGTAYGYTF. The DNA for the CDR3 is TGTGCCAGCAGTTACTCCGGGACGGCCTATGGCTACACCTTC.

This clone showed up just once. This chain connects TRBV4-3 to TRBJ2-2; 7 bases map to TRBD1. This CDR3 region has 17 residues. J gave up 6 bases and V 0 bases, and 10 bases lay outside the gene matches. Per the germline V gene, CDR1 is LGHNA and CDR2 is YSLEER. In nucleotides, the CDR3 is TGCGCCAGCAGCCAAGATCCACAGGGGCCCGTAGCCGGGGAGCTGTTTTTT. Amino acids: CASSQDPQGPVAGELFF.

This clone was detected a few times. The chain joins TRBV10-3 to TRBJ1-2; TRBD1 is a possible D gene (5 bases). This CDR3 is built from 15 residues. V shed 6 bases and J shed 2 bases, with 16 bases lying between them. CDR1 and CDR2 (germline): ENHRY, SYGVKD. Here the CDR3 DNA reads TGTGCCATCAGCCCACGGGGGTCGGAAAACTATGGCTACACCTTC. Residues: CAISPRGSENYGYTF.

Comments on this clone: The junction departs from germline at one end; a sequencing error may be responsible. The rearrangement uses TRBV12-3 or TRBV12-4 and TRBJ2-5; TRBD2 aligns across 8 bases. CDR3 size: 19 residues. Here the CDR3 DNA reads TGTGCCAGCAGTTTAAAGCCACTAGCGGTAGGGGATAAACGTAATGAGCAGTCCTTC. It encodes CASSLKPLAVGDKRNEQSF.

This clone rates as medium-sized. This sequence joins TRBV28 and TRBJ1-2; TRBD1 matches 9 bases. The CDR3 consists of 19 residues. Germline V gene sequence: CDR1 MDHEN, CDR2 SYDVKM. V was pared by 4 bases and J by 5 bases, with 20 bases of the junction left unmatched. The CDR3 spells CASSSHPGQGGGGLYGYTF. Written as DNA, the CDR3 is TGTGCCAGCAGTTCACATCCGGGACAGGGAGGTGGGGGCCTTTATGGCTACACCTTC.

Concerning this clone itself: This is likely a read error, given that the CDR3 carries no conserved phenylalanine or tryptophan at its end. The rearrangement links TRBV2 to TRBJ1-5; no firm D call. The germline gives CDR1 SNHLY, CDR2 FYNNEI. The V end lost 5 bases, the J end lost 2 bases, and 7 bases lay between the germline ends. The CDR3 runs 13 residues. The CDR3 loop is CASSPSCNQPQHS. CDR3 in DNA: TGTGCCAGCAGTCCTAGCTGCAATCAGCCCCAGCATTCT.

This clone was seen at least ten times. J is TRBJ2-1 and V is TRBV4-1; tentatively, D is TRBD1 (6 bases). This CDR3 is built from 16 residues. V dropped 0 bases and J dropped 4 bases, with 13 bases sitting between them. Germline CDR1 reads MGHRA; CDR2 reads YSYEKL. The CDR3 nucleotides are TGCGCCAGCAGCCAAGATCGGACAGAACTTTACAATGAGCAGTTCTTC. Translating gives CASSQDRTELYNEQFF.

This clone was found many times. V and J are TRBV30 and TRBJ2-4; D is possibly TRBD1 (6 bases). Looked up from germline, CDR1 is GTSNPN and CDR2 is SVGIG (reference sequence). The V and J ends lost 0 bases and 1 base respectively, with 7 bases between them. This CDR3 contains 14 residues. CDR3 amino acids: CAWSVRGAKNIQYF. The DNA for the CDR3 is TGTGCCTGGAGTGTTAGGGGGGCCAAAAACATTCAGTACTTC.

This clone was detected ten times or more. The chain employs TRBV30 and TRBJ2-1; D might be TRBD2 (6 bases). Germline V lookup: CDR1 GTSNPN, CDR2 SVGIG (reference sequence). The CDR3 consists of 12 residues. Trimming removed 2 bases at V and 9 bases at J, with 11 bases between. CDR3 protein: CAWSLEGIEQFF. CDR3 sequence (DNA): TGTGCCTGGAGTTTGGAGGGCATTGAGCAGTTCTTC. The full variable domain, completed using reference TRBV30 and TRBJ2-1, is SQTIHQWPATLVQPVGSPLSLECTVEGTSNPNLYWYRQAAGRGLQLLFYSVGIGQISSEVPQNLSASRPQDRQFILSSKKLLLSDSGFYLCAWSLEGIEQFFGPGTRLTVL.

This rearrangement joins TRBV19 to TRBJ2-7, with D tentatively TRBD1 or TRBD2 (5 bases each). Germline loops: CDR1 LNHDA, CDR2 SQIVND (reference sequence). V lost 6 bases to trimming and J lost 0 bases, with 24 bases between them. CDR3 length: 18 residues. The CDR3 protein is CASSQLTHRDGSSYEQYF. CDR3 coding DNA: TGTGCCAGTAGCCAACTTACCCACCGGGACGGTAGCTCCTACGAGCAGTACTTC.

This clone was seen at least ten times. The rearrangement links TRBV12-3 or TRBV12-4 to TRBJ2-3, with D possibly being TRBD2 (5 bases). This CDR3 is built from 14 residues. Trimming pared 1 base from V and 3 bases from J, leaving 8 bases between. The CDR3 bases are TGTGCCAGCAGTTTAGACGGGGTTACAGATACGCAGTATTTT. Its translation is CASSLDGVTDTQYF.

This clone appeared many times. V is TRBV7-2 and J is TRBJ1-2; D gene uncertain. Between the trimmed V and J ends, which lost 6 bases and 4 bases, there was a span of 15 bases. Germline CDR1 is SGHTA and CDR2 is FQGNSA. CDR3 length equals 14 residues. The CDR3 loop is CASRPPDLAYGYTF. CDR3 DNA sequence: TGTGCCAGCAGACCCCCCGACCTTGCCTATGGCTACACCTTC.

This clone was detected ten times or more. The chain has TRBV30 and TRBJ2-7; 15 bases fit TRBD2. V was pared by 4 bases and J by 3 bases, with 4 bases of the junction left unmatched. The germline V gene has CDR1 GTSNPN and CDR2 SVGIG (reference sequence). The CDR3 has 15 amino acids. The CDR3, as DNA: TGTGCCTGGAACCCGGGACTAGCGGGAGGCTACGAGCAGTACTTC. Its translation: CAWNPGLAGGYEQYF.

This clone was observed at least ten times. The chain has TRBV5-6 and TRBJ2-3, with 9 bases fitting TRBD2. V lost 5 bases to trimming and J lost 6 bases; unmatched junction nucleotides: 7. Germline V lookup: CDR1 SGHDT, CDR2 YYEEEE. The CDR3 is 14 residues long. The CDR3 region is CASSLAGPRDTQYF. The CDR3 DNA sequence: TGTGCCAGCAGTCTAGCGGGACCCAGGGATACGCAGTATTTT.

This clone was counted ten times or more. The rearrangement links TRBV2 to TRBJ2-2, with TRBD2 matching 9 bases. Trimming took 4 bases from V and 9 from J; bases not matched to a gene: 15. The CDR3 is made up of 17 amino acids. Germline CDR1 and CDR2: SNHLY and FYNNEI. The CDR3 spells CASSGGGTSPKIRELFF. The DNA for the CDR3 is TGTGCCAGCAGTGGCGGTGGGACTAGCCCAAAAATCCGGGAGCTGTTTTTT.

This clone has at least ten counts. Other DNA sequences within the sample encode an identical CDR3. J is TRBJ1-5 and V is TRBV2; tentative D call: TRBD1 (6 bases). The length of the CDR3 is 14 residues. CDR1 is SNHLY, CDR2 FYNNEI, per germline. Between the trimmed V and J ends, which lost 8 bases and 5 bases, there was a span of 16 bases. CDR3 coding DNA: TGTGCCAGCGGGAACCGGGACATAGATCAGCCCCAGCATTTT. Its protein product is CASGNRDIDQPQHF.